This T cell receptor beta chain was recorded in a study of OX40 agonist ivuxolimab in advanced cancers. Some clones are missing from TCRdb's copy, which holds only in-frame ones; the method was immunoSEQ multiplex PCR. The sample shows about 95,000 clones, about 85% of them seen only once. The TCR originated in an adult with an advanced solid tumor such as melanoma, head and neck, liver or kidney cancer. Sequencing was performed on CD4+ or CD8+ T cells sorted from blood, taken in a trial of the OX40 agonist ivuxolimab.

The CDR3 DNA reads as TGTGCCAGCAGCACTGGACGAGATACGCAGTATTTT. This encodes CASSTGRDTQYF. The genes are TRBV5-4 and TRBJ2-3, with no clear D. The germline V gene has CDR1 SGHNT and CDR2 YYREEE (reference sequence). V lost 4 bases to trimming and J lost 5 bases, with 8 bases between them. The CDR3 length is 12 residues.